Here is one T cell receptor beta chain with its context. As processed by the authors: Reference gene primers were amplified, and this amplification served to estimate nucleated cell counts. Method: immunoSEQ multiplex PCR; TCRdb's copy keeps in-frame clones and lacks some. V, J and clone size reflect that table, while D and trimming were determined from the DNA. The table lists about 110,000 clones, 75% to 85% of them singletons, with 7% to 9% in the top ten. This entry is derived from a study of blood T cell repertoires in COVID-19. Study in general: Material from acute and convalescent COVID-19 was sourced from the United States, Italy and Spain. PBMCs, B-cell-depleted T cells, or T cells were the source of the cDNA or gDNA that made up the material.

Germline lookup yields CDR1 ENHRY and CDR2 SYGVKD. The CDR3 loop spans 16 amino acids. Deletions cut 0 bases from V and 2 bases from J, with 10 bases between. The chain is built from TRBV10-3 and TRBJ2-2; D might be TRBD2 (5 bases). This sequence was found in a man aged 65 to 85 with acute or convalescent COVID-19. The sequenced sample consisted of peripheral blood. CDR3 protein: CAISESRGINTGELFF. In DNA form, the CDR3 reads TGTGCCATCAGTGAGTCACGGGGAATAAACACCGGGGAGCTGTTTTTT.